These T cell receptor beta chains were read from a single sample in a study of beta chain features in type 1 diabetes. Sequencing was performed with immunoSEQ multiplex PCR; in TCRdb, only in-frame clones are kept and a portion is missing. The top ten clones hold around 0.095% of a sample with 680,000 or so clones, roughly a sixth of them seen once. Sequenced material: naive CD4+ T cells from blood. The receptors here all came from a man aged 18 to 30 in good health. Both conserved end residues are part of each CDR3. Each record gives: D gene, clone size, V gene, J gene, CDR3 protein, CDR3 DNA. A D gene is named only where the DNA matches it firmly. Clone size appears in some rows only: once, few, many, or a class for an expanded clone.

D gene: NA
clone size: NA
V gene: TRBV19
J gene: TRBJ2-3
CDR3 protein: CASSLVHTDTQYF
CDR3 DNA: TGTGCCAGTAGTCTCGTCCACACAGATACGCAGTATTTT

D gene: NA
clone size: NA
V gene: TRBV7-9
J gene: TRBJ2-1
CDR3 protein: CASSLENEQFF
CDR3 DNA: TGTGCCAGCAGCTTGGAGAATGAGCAGTTCTTC

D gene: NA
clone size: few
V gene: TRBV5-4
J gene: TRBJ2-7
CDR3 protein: CASSRDEFEQYF
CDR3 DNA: TGTGCCAGCAGTCGGGACGAATTCGAGCAGTACTTC

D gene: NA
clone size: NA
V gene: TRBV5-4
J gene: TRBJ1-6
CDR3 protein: CASSWRGNNSPLHF
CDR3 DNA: TGTGCCAGCAGCTGGAGAGGGAATAATTCACCCCTCCACTTT

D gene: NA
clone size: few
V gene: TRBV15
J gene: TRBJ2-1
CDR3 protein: CATSRVATHNEQFF
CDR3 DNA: TGTGCCACCAGCAGAGTGGCGACCCATAATGAGCAGTTCTTC

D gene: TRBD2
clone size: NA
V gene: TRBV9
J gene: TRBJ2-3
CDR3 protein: CASSVMTSPKGTDTQYF
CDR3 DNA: TGTGCCAGCAGCGTGATGACTAGCCCTAAGGGCACAGATACGCAGTATTTT

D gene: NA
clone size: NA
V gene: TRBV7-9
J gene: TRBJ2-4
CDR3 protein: CASSLGRTDKNIQYF
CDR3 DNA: TGTGCCAGCAGCTTAGGAAGGACGGATAAAAACATTCAGTACTTC

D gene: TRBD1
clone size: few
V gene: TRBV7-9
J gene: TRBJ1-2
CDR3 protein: CASSLSGQGGDGYTF
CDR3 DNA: TGTGCCAGCAGCCTTTCGGGACAGGGAGGGGATGGCTACACCTTC

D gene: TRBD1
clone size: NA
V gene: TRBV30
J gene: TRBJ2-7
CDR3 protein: CAWRSGTGSSYEQYF
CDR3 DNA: TGTGCCTGGAGGTCCGGGACAGGGAGCTCCTACGAGCAGTACTTC

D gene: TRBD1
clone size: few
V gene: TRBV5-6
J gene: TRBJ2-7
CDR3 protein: CATRSQGESYEQYF
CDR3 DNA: TGTGCCACCAGGTCCCAGGGGGAATCCTACGAGCAGTACTTC

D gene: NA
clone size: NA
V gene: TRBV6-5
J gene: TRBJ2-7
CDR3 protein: CASSYSLSVGAYEQYF
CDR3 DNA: TGTGCCAGCAGTTACTCGTTGTCCGTCGGAGCCTACGAGCAGTACTTC

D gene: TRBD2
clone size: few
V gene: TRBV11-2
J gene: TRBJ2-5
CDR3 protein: CATSRGEHQETQYF
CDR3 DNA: TGTGCCACCTCCCGGGGGGAACACCAAGAGACCCAGTACTTC

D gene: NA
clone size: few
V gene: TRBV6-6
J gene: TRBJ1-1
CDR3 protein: CASSYREDTEAFF
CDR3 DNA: TGTGCCAGCAGTTACAGGGAAGACACTGAAGCTTTCTTT

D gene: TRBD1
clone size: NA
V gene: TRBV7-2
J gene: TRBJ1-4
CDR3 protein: CASSFGTGRNEKLFF
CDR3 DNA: TGTGCCAGCAGCTTTGGGACAGGGAGGAATGAAAAACTGTTTTTT

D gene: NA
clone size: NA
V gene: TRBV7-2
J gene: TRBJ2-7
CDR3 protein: CASSRARQAYEQYF
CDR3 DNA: TGTGCCAGCAGTCGTGCCCGACAGGCCTACGAGCAGTACTTC

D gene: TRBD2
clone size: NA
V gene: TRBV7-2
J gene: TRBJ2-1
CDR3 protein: CASSRTSYNEQFF
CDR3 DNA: TGTGCCAGCAGCCGGACTAGTTACAATGAGCAGTTCTTC

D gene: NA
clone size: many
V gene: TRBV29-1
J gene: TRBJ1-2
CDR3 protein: CSVEERGHTF
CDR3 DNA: TGCAGCGTTGAAGAGCGGGGCCATACCTTC

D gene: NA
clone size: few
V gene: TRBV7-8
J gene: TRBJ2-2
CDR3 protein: CASSLERLDTGELFF
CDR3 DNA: TGTGCCAGCAGCTTAGAGAGGCTAGACACCGGGGAGCTGTTTTTT

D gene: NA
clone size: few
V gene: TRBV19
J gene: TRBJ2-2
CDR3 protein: CASSRPDTGELFF
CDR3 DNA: TGTGCCAGTAGTAGGCCTGACACCGGGGAGCTGTTTTTT

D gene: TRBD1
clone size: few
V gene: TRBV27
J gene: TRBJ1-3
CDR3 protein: CASSPRTGFGNTIYF
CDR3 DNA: TGTGCCAGCAGTCCCCGGACAGGGTTCGGAAACACCATATATTTT

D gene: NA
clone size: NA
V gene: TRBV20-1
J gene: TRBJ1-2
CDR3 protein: CSARDLSGYTF
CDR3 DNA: TGCAGTGCTAGAGATTTGAGTGGCTACACCTTC

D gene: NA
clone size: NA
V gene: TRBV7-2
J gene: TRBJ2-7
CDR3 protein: CASRVDGFHSYEQYF
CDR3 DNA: TGTGCCAGCAGGGTAGACGGGTTTCACAGCTACGAGCAGTACTTC

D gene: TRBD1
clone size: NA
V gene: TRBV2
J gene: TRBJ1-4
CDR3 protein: CASSVGQTSTNEKLFF
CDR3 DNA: TGTGCCAGCAGTGTGGGACAGACCTCAACTAATGAAAAACTGTTTTTT